These 3 T cell receptor beta chains originate from one sample sequenced in a study of T cell repertoires in cytomegalovirus infection. Their target antigens are unknown. TCRdb re-called the reads through MiXCR, storing one row per CDR3 protein. The profile shows some 940,000 distinct CDR3 sequences, roughly 30% of them singletons. The sequencing used cultured CD8+ T cells from PBMCs, collected from culture after CMV antigen stimulation. These receptors all come from a human donor in good health (CMV status not recorded). Some clones in this sample may be carry-over from other donors' samples.

This clonotype has a handful of counts. The chain recombines TRBV6-6 with TRBJ2-5; no definite D call. Germline V CDR1 and CDR2: MNHNY, SVGAGI (reference sequence). The CDR3 is made up of 14 amino acids. Trimming removed 2 bases from V and 1 base from J, with 8 bases in between. CDR3: CASSYVDVQETQYF. Written as DNA, the CDR3 is TGTGCCAGCAGTTACGTAGACGTCCAAGAGACCCAGTACTTC.

A word on this clonotype: It is likely a read error, because the conserved phenylalanine at the end of the CDR3 is missing. The chain recombines TRBV12-3 or TRBV12-4 with TRBJ1-1; 10 bases align to TRBD1. The CDR3 extends over 15 amino acids. CDR3 loop: CASSLGGTGVTEAFI. The CDR3 coding sequence is TGTGCCAGTAGTTTGGGTGGGACAGGGGTGACTGAAGCTTTCATT.

V usage is TRBV7-4 and J usage is TRBJ1-1; D not certain. Per the germline V gene, CDR1 is SGHVT and CDR2 is SQSDAQ. With 2 bases removed from V and 4 bases from J, the gap between germline ends came to 14 bases. The CDR3 loop spans 15 amino acids. The CDR3, as DNA: TGTGCCAGCAGCTTATTGGGGAGTTTGGGCACTGAAGCTTTCTTT. This gives the protein CASSLLGSLGTEAFF.